This T cell receptor beta chain was sequenced during a study of T cell responses to AZD1222 COVID-19 vaccine. Study-wide findings and caveats: Receipt of two AZD1222 doses was followed by a rise in Spike-specific TCR breadth and depth. It was only a handful of AZD1222 recipients who were seropositive at baseline. In a largely white British group with more females than males, clonal diversity was possibly underestimated.

The V gene's germline CDR1 is LNHDA and CDR2 SQIVND (reference sequence). This CDR3 is built from 15 residues. V was trimmed by 5 bases and J by 4 bases, leaving 17 bases between them. Regarding this clone: As yet, its antigen is unknown.

Generated by immunoSEQ multiplex PCR, the TCRdb table keeps only in-frame clones and is missing some. This table has about 150,000 clones, 88% appearing once. The TCR was taken from an adult in good health. This chain joins TRBV19 and TRBJ1-2; possibly TRBD1 for D (5 bases). Sequences were derived from peripheral blood, sampled on day 0 of AZD1222 vaccination. The CDR3 DNA reads as TGTGCCAGTAGTCTTAGACAGCGAAACTTCTATGGCTACACCTTC. This gives the protein CASSLRQRNFYGYTF.